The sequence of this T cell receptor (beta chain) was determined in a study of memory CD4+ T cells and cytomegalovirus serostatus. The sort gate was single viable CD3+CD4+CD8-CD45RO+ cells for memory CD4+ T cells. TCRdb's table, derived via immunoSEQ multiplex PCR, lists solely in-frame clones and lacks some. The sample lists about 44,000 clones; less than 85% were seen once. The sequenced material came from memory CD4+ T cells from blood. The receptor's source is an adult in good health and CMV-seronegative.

The CDR3 loop is CASSQGGINTDTQYF. Here the CDR3 DNA reads TGTGCCAGCAGCCAAGGGGGGATAAACACAGATACGCAGTATTTT. The chain is built from TRBV4-2 and TRBJ2-3, with D perhaps given as TRBD1 or TRBD2 (5 bases each). CDR1 and CDR2 from the germline V gene are LGHNA and YNFKEQ. The CDR3 runs to 15 residues. Trimming removed 1 base at V and 2 bases at J, with 10 bases between.